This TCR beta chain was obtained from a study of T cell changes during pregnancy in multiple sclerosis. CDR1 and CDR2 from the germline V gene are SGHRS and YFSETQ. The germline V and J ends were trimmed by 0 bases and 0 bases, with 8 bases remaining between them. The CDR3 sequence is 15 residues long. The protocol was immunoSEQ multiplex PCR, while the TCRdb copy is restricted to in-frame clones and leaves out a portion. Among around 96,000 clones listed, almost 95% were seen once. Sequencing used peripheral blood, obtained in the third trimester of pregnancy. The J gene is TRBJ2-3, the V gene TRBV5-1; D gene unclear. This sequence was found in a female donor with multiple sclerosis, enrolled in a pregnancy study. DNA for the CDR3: TGCGCCAGCAGCTTGGACTCAACTAGCACAGATACGCAGTATTTT. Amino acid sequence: CASSLDSTSTDTQYF.